Included here is one T cell receptor beta chain sequence, with context. Its target is unknown. Those who served as multiple sclerosis controls were treatment-naive patients with stable or active relapsing-remitting disease. Both CD4+ and CD8+ T cells were negatively isolated, and TEMRA cells underwent FACS enrichment. The data stem from a study of CD8 T cells in Susac syndrome. A quantity of about 0.5 to 1 ug RNA underwent reverse transcription using random hexamers. immunoSEQ multiplex PCR amplified TCR beta CDR3 across 54 Vbeta, 13 Jbeta. One entry per CDR3 protein, called by TCRdb with MiXCR from the immunoSEQ multiplex PCR reads. The table records some 450,000 distinct CDR3 sequences, more than 70% of them present only once. General study results and limits: The number of individuals included in the study's TCR sequencing and HLA analysis was acknowledged as relatively small.

The receptor was derived from a human donor with multiple sclerosis. The sequenced sample consisted of CD8+ T cells from PBMCs.

This chain's CDR3 is CASSQDQVPDTQYF. The DNA for the CDR3 is TGTGCCAGCAGCCAAGATCAAGTCCCTGATACGCAGTATTTT. The rearrangement joins TRBV14 to TRBJ2-3, with D uncertain. CDR1 SGHDN and CDR2 FVKESK come from the germline V gene. V was clipped by 0 bases and J by 6 bases, with 10 bases between them. The CDR3 consists of 14 residues. Complete variable domain (other parts from reference TRBV14 and TRBJ2-3): EAGVTQFPSHSVIEKGQTVTLRCDPISGHDNLYWYRRVMGKEIKFLLHFVKESKQDESGMPNNRFLAERTGGTYSTLKVQPAELEDSGVYFCASSQDQVPDTQYFGPGTRLTVL.